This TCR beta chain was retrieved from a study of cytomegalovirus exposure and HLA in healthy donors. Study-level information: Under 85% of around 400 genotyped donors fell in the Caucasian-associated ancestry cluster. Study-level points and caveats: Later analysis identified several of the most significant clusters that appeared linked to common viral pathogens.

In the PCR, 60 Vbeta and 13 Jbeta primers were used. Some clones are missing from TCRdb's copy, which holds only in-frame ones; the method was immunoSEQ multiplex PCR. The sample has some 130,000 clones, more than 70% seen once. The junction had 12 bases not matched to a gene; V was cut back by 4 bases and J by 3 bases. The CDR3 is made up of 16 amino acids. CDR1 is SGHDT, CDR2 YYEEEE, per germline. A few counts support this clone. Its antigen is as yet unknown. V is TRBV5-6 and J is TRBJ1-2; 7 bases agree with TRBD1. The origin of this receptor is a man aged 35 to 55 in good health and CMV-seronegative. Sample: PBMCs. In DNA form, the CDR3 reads TGTGCCAGCAGCATAGGGACAGCCATCTTTGACTATGGCTACACCTTC. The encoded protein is CASSIGTAIFDYGYTF.